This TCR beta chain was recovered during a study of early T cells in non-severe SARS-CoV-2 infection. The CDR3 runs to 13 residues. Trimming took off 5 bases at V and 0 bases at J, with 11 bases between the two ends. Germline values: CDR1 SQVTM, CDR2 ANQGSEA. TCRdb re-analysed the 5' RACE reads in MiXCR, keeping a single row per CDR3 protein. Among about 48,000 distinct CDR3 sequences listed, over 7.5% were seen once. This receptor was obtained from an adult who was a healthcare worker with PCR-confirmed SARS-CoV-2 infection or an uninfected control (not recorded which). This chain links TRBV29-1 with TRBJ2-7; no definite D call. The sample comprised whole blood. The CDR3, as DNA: TGCAGCGTTTGCCGCCCTAACTCCTACGAGCAGTACTTC. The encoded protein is CSVCRPNSYEQYF.